This TCR beta chain comes out of a study of somatic mutations in cytotoxic T cells in rheumatoid arthritis (dated by TCRdb to about 2017). Broadly, across the study: Right after diagnosis and prior to the start of any treatment, more than 25 ml EDTA of peripheral blood was drawn from patients. Sorted V beta1+ cells also underwent TCRB sequencing, and some V beta antibody-stained T-cell populations were flow-sorted at nearly 100% purity on a FACSAria II or Sony SH800. Whether expanded CD8+ T-cell clones in untreated, newly diagnosed rheumatoid arthritis carry somatic mutations was the study question, and clonality was characterized with TCRB deep sequencing. A total of some 62 rheumatoid arthritis patients and under 25 healthy controls underwent TCRB deep sequencing. Median age was essentially the same in the patient group and the control group.

TCRB CDR3 sequencing used the immunoSEQ assay on genomic DNA. Under the source paper's analysis protocol: Only a few patient CD8+ clones larger than 1% matched published virus-specific TCRB sequences when compared against them. Nothing other than productive TCRB rearrangements was included in the analyses. Clonality was expressed as a Shannon entropy-based productive clonality index, with each clone defined by a unique TCRB CDR3 sequence. Repertoire overlap between two samples was calculated from the template counts of each clone relative to total templates per sample. A correlation with a Spearman r of 0.55 to 0.75 was found between V-gene usage by flow cytometry and V-gene usage by TCRB sequencing. The clones in this table, taken by TCRdb from immuneACCESS, are in-frame only. Not every clone is retained; where verified, under half of the shortfall comes from an unresolved V gene, and the cause of the rest is unknown. V and J calls and clone size come straight from that table; D and trimming were deduced from the DNA. For this sample there are 21,000 or so clones; approximately 80% appear just once. Of the sample, 3.8% is held by the ten largest clones.

On an AutoMACS, CD4+ and CD8+ cells were isolated via positive magnetic bead selection, and their purity was verified by flow cytometry. Clonal expansions were first screened by flow cytometry with a TCR V beta antibody panel, then characterized by TCRB deep sequencing of sorted CD8+ fractions. Peripheral blood mononuclear cells were isolated by Ficoll-Paque PLUS density gradient separation. Using Nucleospin Tissue or Tissue XS kits, DNA was extracted from CD4-enriched, CD8-enriched or PBMC samples, with quantification by a Qubit 2.0 fluorometer. Concerning this clone itself: No cognate antigen has been identified for it. No base quality information exists; no much larger clone differs at one position.

The germline V gene gives CDR1 as SQVTM and CDR2 as ANQGSEA. Germline trimming amounts to 0 bases on V and 3 bases on J, with 4 as the count of junction bases outside the gene matches. Inclusive of the bounding cysteine and phenylalanine, the CDR3 is 15 residues long. Only CDR3 DNA remains: 45 bases, in frame from the first base. Overall study outcomes, separate from this receptor: No adjustment for multiple comparisons was made for the slight TRBV07 underrepresentation in patients. The expanded CD8+ clones had unknown antigen targets, and not appearing in virus-specific databases did not rule out that they were virus-specific. An increase of CD8+ clonality with age was seen in patients (Spearman r ≈ 0.49) but not in healthy controls. In about an eighth of the roughly 65 patients, more than 20% of CD8+ cells belonged to the largest CD8+ clone, while several identical CD8+ TCRB sequences were shared between blood and synovial fluid. There was no significant difference in CD8+ T-cell clonality between rheumatoid arthritis patients and age-matched healthy controls.

The clonotype was recovered from an adult with rheumatoid arthritis. The chain links TRBV29-1 with TRBJ2-1; 8 middle bases align to TRBD2. The sample consisted of CD8+ T cells sorted from blood. The CDR3: CSVEDLAGIYNEQFF. The nucleotide sequence is given as TGCAGCGTTGAAGATTTAGCGGGGATCTACAATGAGCAGTTCTTC.